This TCR beta chain stems from a study of STAT5B mutations in CD4+ large granular lymphocyte leukemia. TCRdb's table, derived via immunoSEQ multiplex PCR, lists solely in-frame clones and lacks some. The table lists 30,000 to 40,000 clones, 85% of them singletons. The germline V and J ends were trimmed by 5 bases and 3 bases, with 11 bases remaining between them. CDR3 length: 14 residues. Germline V CDR1 and CDR2: SGHVS, FNYEAQ. Sequenced input: CD4+ T cells from blood buffy coats. The genes are TRBV7-6 and TRBJ2-1; D call uncertain. The source is a human donor in good health. The DNA of the CDR3 is TGTGCCAGCAGCATACCAATCGGCTACAATGAGCAGTTCTTC. Protein product: CASSIPIGYNEQFF.